The TCR beta chain described here comes from a study of cytomegalovirus exposure and HLA in healthy donors. Study context: Earlier sequencing of 150 million to 200 million T cells yielded around 100 million unique TCR beta sequences.

PCR involved 60 Vbeta and 13 Jbeta primers. Data came from immunoSEQ multiplex PCR; TCRdb stores just in-frame clones and leaves some out. This repertoire shows around 200,000 clones, about 80% found once; its top ten account for roughly 4.5%. With 4 bases removed from V and 0 bases from J, the gap between germline ends came to 28 bases. CDR3 length: 22 amino acids. From germline, CDR1 is LGHNA and CDR2 YNFKEQ. The chain recombines TRBV4-2 with TRBJ2-6; weak D call: TRBD2 (6 bases). Sequenced sample: PBMCs. The clonotype comes from a woman aged 25-40 years in good health and CMV-seropositive. The CDR3 spells CASSLRGWGSAGGSSGANVLTF. CDR3 in DNA: TGTGCCAGCAGCCTCCGAGGTTGGGGCTCAGCCGGAGGGAGCTCTGGGGCCAACGTCCTGACTTTC.